This T cell receptor (beta chain) was sequenced in a study of CD4 T cells in relation to SARS-CoV-2 and coronaviruses. Study results and caveats: No donor gave both pre-pandemic and post-infection samples.

Unexposed donor CD4+ T cells date from about 2011-2019, before the COVID-19 pandemic. The cells were cultured for about ten days before CD4+ T cells were isolated. Cells permitting, SARS-CoV-2 S/N and four cold-coronavirus spikes were tested on unexposed-donor CD4+ T cells. Trimming pared 5 bases from V and 6 bases from J, leaving 10 bases between. CDR3 length equals 12 residues. Germline loops: CDR1 SGHTA, CDR2 FQGNSA. Measured with immunoSEQ multiplex PCR; TCRdb has only the in-frame clones, and not every one. The table includes 15,000 to 25,000 clones, about 80% detected once. This clone was picked up a small number of times. As yet, its antigen is unknown.

This TCR was sampled from a human donor in good health. The chain is built from TRBV7-2 and TRBJ1-1; D gene uncertain. Sequenced input: CD4+ T cells from PBMCs, cultured in vitro. CDR3 protein: CASSIQRAEAFF. The CDR3 nucleotides are TGTGCCAGCAGCATCCAGAGAGCTGAAGCTTTCTTT.